These T cell receptor beta chains were read from a single sample in a study of blood T cell repertoires in COVID-19. Here immunoSEQ multiplex PCR was the method, and the copy in TCRdb shows in-frame clones only, minus some. The sample lists 55,000 to 65,000 clones; 75% to 90% were seen once. Sequencing was carried out using peripheral blood. Receptor source: a human donor in a cohort sampled during active COVID-19. CDR3s include the opening cysteine and the closing phenylalanine or tryptophan. D genes are given only for firm matches. A row's size may be missing; if present it is once, few, many or a size class.

clone_size	d_call	v_call	j_call	cdr3_nt	cdr3_aa
once	TRBD2	TRBV11-2	TRBJ2-1	TGTGCCAGCAGCCTGAGCGGGGACCCTAACAATGAGCAGTTCTTC	CASSLSGDPNNEQFF
-	-	TRBV11-2	TRBJ2-7	TGTGCCAGCAGCCCTACGGGACTCGTGGGGCAGTACTTC	CASSPTGLVGQYF
-	TRBD2	TRBV5-5	TRBJ2-5	TGTGCCAGCAGCTTAGCTAGCGGTCAAGAGACCCAGTACTTC	CASSLASGQETQYF
-	-	TRBV6-1	TRBJ2-5	TGTGCCAGCAGTGAACAGGAGACCCAGTACTTC	CASSEQETQYF
-	TRBD2	TRBV19	TRBJ2-2	TGTGCCAGTAGCGGGGGAGGGTGGGAAGCCGGGGAGCTGTTTTTT	CASSGGGWEAGELFF
-	TRBD2	TRBV7-2	TRBJ2-1	TGTGCCAGCAGCCTGTTACCCGGGACTACCAATGAGCAGTTCTTC	CASSLLPGTTNEQFF
-	-	TRBV28	TRBJ1-5	TGTGCCAGCAGTTTAGTTCCAGGGGACAATCAGCCCCAGCATTTT	CASSLVPGDNQPQHF
-	-	TRBV5-4	TRBJ1-2	TGTGCCAGCAGCTCACAGGGAAACCTTTATGGCTACACCTTC	CASSSQGNLYGYTF
-	TRBD1	TRBV6-2/TRBV6-3	TRBJ1-4	TGTGCCAGCAGTTACTCGGGACAGGGAGATGAAAAACTGTTTTTT	CASSYSGQGDEKLFF
-	TRBD2	TRBV15	TRBJ2-1	TGTGCCACCAGCGGAGGACTAGCGGGGGGGCGTGAGCAGTTCTTC	CATSGGLAGGREQFF
-	-	TRBV15	TRBJ1-5	TGTGCCACCAGCAGAGAGGTGGGAGGTCAGCCCCAGCATTTT	CATSREVGGQPQHF
-	TRBD2	TRBV5-4	TRBJ2-5	TGTGCCAGCAGGCCCTGGGGGGGAGTGGAGACCCAGTACTTC	CASRPWGGVETQYF
-	TRBD1	TRBV5-1	TRBJ2-1	TGCGCCAGCAGCAATACGAAGGGGGCCAATGAGCAGTTCTTC	CASSNTKGANEQFF
-	TRBD1	TRBV5-1	TRBJ1-6	TGCGCCAGCAGCTTTAGGGACAGGGCCACCACCTATAATTCACCCCTCCACTTT	CASSFRDRATTYNSPLHF
-	TRBD1	TRBV18	TRBJ2-5	TGTGCCAGCTCGTCCAAGGGGGACAGAAAAGAGACCCAGTACTTC	CASSSKGDRKETQYF
-	TRBD2	TRBV5-1	TRBJ2-2	TGCGCCAGCAGCTTGGTTAGCGGGGGCCCGAACACCGGGGAGCTGTTTTTT	CASSLVSGGPNTGELFF
-	-	TRBV19	TRBJ1-1	TGTGCCAGTAGTCCTATTGTTCTTTCCGCGGCTTTCTTT	CASSPIVLSAAFF
-	TRBD2	TRBV5-1	TRBJ2-5	TGCGCCAGCACCCCAGCCGGGGGGTCCCAAGAGACCCAGTACTTC	CASTPAGGSQETQYF
-	TRBD2	TRBV18	TRBJ2-3	TGTGCCAGCCGACCTAGCGGGGGGCTCGGCACAGATACGCAGTATTTT	CASRPSGGLGTDTQYF
-	-	TRBV5-1	TRBJ2-5	TGCGCCAGCAGCAATACTGCGGGGGAGACCCAGTACTTC	CASSNTAGETQYF
-	-	TRBV5-6	TRBJ2-2	TGTGCCAGCAGCCCCCTTAGCACCGGGGAGCTGTTTTTT	CASSPLSTGELFF
-	-	TRBV6-4	TRBJ1-1	TGTGCCAGCAGTGTAGGGGAGAACACTGAAGCTTTCTTT	CASSVGENTEAFF
-	-	TRBV30	TRBJ1-2	TGTGCCTGGAGTATCTATTCCTATGGCTACACCTTC	CAWSIYSYGYTF
few	-	TRBV5-1	TRBJ1-3	TGCGCCAGCAGCATAGGACAGCCAACTGGAAACACCATATATTTT	CASSIGQPTGNTIYF
-	-	TRBV29-1	TRBJ1-6	TGCAGCGTTCAGGTACAGCAGGCCCTCCACTTT	CSVQVQQALHF
-	TRBD1	TRBV12-5	TRBJ2-5	TGTGCTAGTGGCCCTACAGGGGAAGCCGAGACCCAGTACTTC	CASGPTGEAETQYF
-	TRBD1	TRBV29-1	TRBJ1-1	TGCAGCGTTGAAGCCAGACAGGGGGCCACTGAAGCTTTCTTT	CSVEARQGATEAFF